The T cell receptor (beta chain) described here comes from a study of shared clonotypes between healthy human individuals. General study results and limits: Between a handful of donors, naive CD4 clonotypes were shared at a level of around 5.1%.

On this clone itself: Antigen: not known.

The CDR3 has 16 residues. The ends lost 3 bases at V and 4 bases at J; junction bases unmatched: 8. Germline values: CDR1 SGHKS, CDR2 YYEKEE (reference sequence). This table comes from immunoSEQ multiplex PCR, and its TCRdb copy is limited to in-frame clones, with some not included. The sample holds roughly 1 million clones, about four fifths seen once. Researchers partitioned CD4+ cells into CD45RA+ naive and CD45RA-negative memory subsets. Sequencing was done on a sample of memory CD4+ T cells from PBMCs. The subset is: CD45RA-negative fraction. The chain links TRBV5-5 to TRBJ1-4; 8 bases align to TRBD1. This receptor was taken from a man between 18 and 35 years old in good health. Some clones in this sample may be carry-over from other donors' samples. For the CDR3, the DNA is TGTGCCAGCAGCTCGGGGACAGGCGGCTATAATGAAAAACTGTTTTTT. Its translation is CASSSGTGGYNEKLFF. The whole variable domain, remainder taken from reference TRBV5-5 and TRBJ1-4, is DAGVTQSPTHLIKTRGQQVTLRCSPISGHKSVSWYQQVLGQGPQFIFQYYEKEERGRGNFPDRFSARQFPNYSSELNVNALLLGDSALYLCASSSGTGGYNEKLFFGSGTQLSVL.